The 6 T cell receptor beta chains below all came from one sample that was sequenced in a study of control samples from healthy donors and cancer patients. Sequenced by immunoSEQ multiplex PCR; TCRdb stores in-frame clones only, minus some. The data hold 100,000 to 150,000 clones, with over 80% observed a single time. Input material: blood. The source of these receptors is a woman aged 45 to 65 in good health.

The chain combines TRBV15 with TRBJ2-7; TRBD1 matches at 7 bases. CDR1 is LNHNV, CDR2 YYDKDF, per germline (reference sequence). The CDR3 spans 13 residues. V lost 3 bases and J lost 4; bases outside the gene matches: 3. CDR3 protein: CATSRDRFYEQYF. DNA for the CDR3: TGTGCCACCAGCAGGGACAGGTTTTACGAGCAGTACTTC.

The V and J genes are TRBV2 and TRBJ2-5; D unclear. Looked up from germline, CDR1 is SNHLY and CDR2 is FYNNEI. CDR3 length: 14 residues. With 6 bases removed from V and 4 bases from J, the gap between germline ends came to 15 bases. CDR3 residues: CASSPEWIGETQYF. For the CDR3, the DNA is TGTGCCAGCAGCCCGGAGTGGATAGGAGAGACCCAGTACTTC. Combining the CDR3 with reference TRBV2 and TRBJ2-5 gives the whole variable domain EPEVTQTPSHQVTQMGQEVILRCVPISNHLYFYWYRQILGQKVEFLVSFYNNEISEKSEIFDDQFSVERPDGSNFTLKIRSTKLEDSAMYFCASSPEWIGETQYFGPGTRLLVL.

The chain uses TRBV9 and TRBJ2-3; the match to TRBD2 covers 13 bases. V lost 2 bases to trimming and J lost 3 bases; unmatched junction nucleotides: 0. Looked up from germline, CDR1 is SGDLS and CDR2 is YYNGEE. This CDR3 contains 15 residues. CDR3 bases: TGTGCCAGCAGCGTGACTAGCGGGGGGACAGATACGCAGTATTTT. As protein: CASSVTSGGTDTQYF.

V and J are TRBV24-1 and TRBJ2-7, with 7 bases identical to TRBD1. The CDR3 extends over 16 amino acids. CDR1 is KGHDR and CDR2 is SFDVKD in the germline V gene. The junction had 20 bases not matched to a gene; V was cut back by 9 bases and J by 7 bases. The CDR3 bases are TGTGCCACCGACGCTGAGGGGGCCCCAGGTTTAGGAGAGCAGTACTTC. Its translation is CATDAEGAPGLGEQYF.

The count of this clone is one. The chain links TRBV2 to TRBJ1-2, with 9 bases aligning to TRBD1. CDR3 length equals 14 residues. Per the germline V gene, CDR1 is SNHLY and CDR2 is FYNNEI. J was trimmed by 2 bases and V by 8 bases; bases with no gene match: 6. The CDR3 sequence: CASLTGGRNYGYTF. The DNA for the CDR3 is TGTGCCAGCTTAACAGGGGGCCGCAACTATGGCTACACCTTC. Supplemented by reference TRBV2 and TRBJ1-2, the full variable domain reads EPEVTQTPSHQVTQMGQEVILRCVPISNHLYFYWYRQILGQKVEFLVSFYNNEISEKSEIFDDQFSVERPDGSNFTLKIRSTKLEDSAMYFCASLTGGRNYGYTFGSGTRLTVV.

This chain uses TRBV29-1 with TRBJ2-2, with D perhaps matching TRBD1 or TRBD2 (6 bases each). The V gene's germline CDR1 is SQVTM and CDR2 ANQGSEA. Trimming pared 4 bases from V and 2 bases from J, leaving 11 bases between. This CDR3 is built from 14 residues. For the CDR3, the DNA is TGCAGCGTTGGCCGGGGGACAAACACCGGGGAGCTGTTTTTT. It specifies CSVGRGTNTGELFF.